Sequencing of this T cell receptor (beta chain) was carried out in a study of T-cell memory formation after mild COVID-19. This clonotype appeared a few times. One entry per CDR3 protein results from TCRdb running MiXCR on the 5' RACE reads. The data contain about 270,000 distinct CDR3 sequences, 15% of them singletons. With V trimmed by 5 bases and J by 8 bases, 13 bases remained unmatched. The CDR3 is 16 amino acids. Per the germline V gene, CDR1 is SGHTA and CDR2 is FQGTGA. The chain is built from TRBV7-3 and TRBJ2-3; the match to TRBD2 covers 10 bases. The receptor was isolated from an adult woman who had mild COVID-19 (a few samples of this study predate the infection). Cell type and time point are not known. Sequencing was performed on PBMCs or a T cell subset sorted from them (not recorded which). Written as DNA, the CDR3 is TGTGCCAGCAGCCTCCGGGGGAGCGGGAGGGGGTCTACGCAGTATTTT. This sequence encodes CASSLRGSGRGSTQYF.